These 30 T cell receptor beta chains came from one sample sequenced in a study of OX40 agonist ivuxolimab in advanced cancers. Generated by immunoSEQ multiplex PCR, the TCRdb table keeps only in-frame clones and is missing some. In the table there are 66,000 or so clones, roughly 85% of which are singletons. Sequencing was performed on CD4+ or CD8+ T cells sorted from blood, taken in a trial of the OX40 agonist ivuxolimab. The receptors come from an adult with an advanced solid tumor such as melanoma, head and neck, liver or kidney cancer.

The chain is built from TRBV30 and TRBJ2-5, with 13 positions matching TRBD2. The CDR3 contains 15 residues. V lost 4 bases, J lost 5 bases, and 7 bases stayed unmatched. Germline V gene sequence: CDR1 GTSNPN, CDR2 SVGIG (reference sequence). The CDR3 region has the DNA TGTGCCTGGATTGGACTAGCGGGAGCCGGGGAGACCCAGTACTTC. Protein sequence: CAWIGLAGAGETQYF.

The J gene is TRBJ2-3, the V gene TRBV10-3; unclear D gene. Trimming stripped 8 bases from V and 5 bases from J, with 11 bases between. Germline CDR1 and CDR2: ENHRY and SYGVKD. The CDR3 sequence is 12 residues long. The CDR3 nucleotides are TGTGCCATCCGAGACGTAGGAGATACGCAGTATTTT. Translating it yields CAIRDVGDTQYF.

The chain carries TRBV25-1 and TRBJ1-5; D is perhaps TRBD1 (5 bases). This CDR3 contains 13 residues. Germline V lookup: CDR1 MGHDK, CDR2 SYGVNS. Trimming left V 6 bases short and J 4 bases short, with 10 bases between. CDR3 coding DNA: TGTGCCAGCAGAGGGGAGCTAAATCAGCCCCAGCATTTT. Encoded protein: CASRGELNQPQHF.

V is TRBV7-9 and J is TRBJ2-5; TRBD1 might be the D (5 bases). V shed 2 bases and J shed 1 base, with 8 bases lying between them. The germline V gene has CDR1 SEHNR and CDR2 FQNEAQ (reference sequence). The CDR3 is made up of 14 amino acids. The CDR3 here is CASSLPRAQETQYF. The DNA of the CDR3 is TGTGCCAGCAGCTTACCCAGGGCCCAAGAGACCCAGTACTTC.

This chain joins TRBV7-9 and TRBJ2-5; 7 nucleotides line up with TRBD2. CDR3 length: 15 amino acids. J gave up 4 bases and V 5 bases, and 10 bases lay outside the gene matches. Germline V CDR1 and CDR2: SEHNR, FQNEAQ (reference sequence). The CDR3 is CASSPKTSTGETQYF. CDR3 DNA sequence: TGTGCCAGCAGCCCCAAGACTAGCACGGGAGAGACCCAGTACTTC. The variable domain in full, with the rest retrieved from reference TRBV7-9 and TRBJ2-5, is DTGVSQNPRHKITKRGQNVTFRCDPISEHNRLYWYRQTLGQGPEFLTYFQNEAQLEKSRLLSDRFSAERPKGSFSTLEIQRTEQGDSAMYLCASSPKTSTGETQYFGPGTRLLVL.

The rearrangement links TRBV28 to TRBJ1-6; the D is unclear. V lost 2 bases and J 6 bases, leaving 8 bases between the germline ends. The CDR3 is 14 residues long. Germline V lookup: CDR1 MDHEN, CDR2 SYDVKM. Here the CDR3 reads CASSLIQANSPLHF. DNA of the CDR3: TGTGCCAGCAGTTTAATCCAGGCTAATTCACCCCTCCACTTT. The full variable domain, with the rest looked up from reference TRBV28 and TRBJ1-6, is DVKVTQSSRYLVKRTGEKVFLECVQDMDHENMFWYRQDPGLGLRLIYFSYDVKMKEKGDIPEGYSVSREKKERFSLILESASTNQTSMYLCASSLIQANSPLHFGNGTRLTVT.

The chain couples TRBV28 to TRBJ1-5, with D hard to call. Trimming removed 2 bases at V and 3 bases at J, with 5 bases between. Germline CDR1 MDHEN, CDR2 SYDVKM. The CDR3 is made up of 13 amino acids. The CDR3 DNA reads as TGTGCCAGCAGTTTACCCCACAATCAGCCCCAGCATTTT. Its protein product is CASSLPHNQPQHF.

The chain is built from TRBV7-9 and TRBJ1-1; D might be TRBD1 (5 bases). With 3 bases removed from V and 0 bases from J, the gap between germline ends came to 17 bases. Germline V gene lookup returns CDR1 SEHNR and CDR2 FQNEAQ (reference sequence). The CDR3 covers 17 residues. The DNA for the CDR3 is TGTGCCAGCAGCTTGGCAGGGTGGGACTTCATGAACACTGAAGCTTTCTTT. Translating gives CASSLAGWDFMNTEAFF.

The rearrangement links TRBV7-2 to TRBJ2-7; the match to TRBD1 covers 10 bases. The CDR3 loop spans 17 amino acids. Germline CDR1 reads SGHTA; CDR2 reads FQGNSA. V was clipped by 1 base and J by 7 bases; unmatched bases: 13. The CDR3 here is CASSLVLYRDRGREQYF. Here the CDR3 DNA reads TGTGCCAGCAGCTTAGTCCTATACCGGGACAGGGGTCGAGAGCAGTACTTC.

This clone was detected once. The V gene is TRBV7-3, the J gene TRBJ2-3, with D maybe TRBD1 (6 bases). Germline V gene lookup returns CDR1 SGHTA and CDR2 FQGTGA. V was pared by 5 bases and J by 3 bases, with 12 bases between. There are 14 residues in the CDR3. The CDR3 region has the DNA TGTGCCAGCAGCACGACAGGTCGGACAGATACGCAGTATTTT. This translates into CASSTTGRTDTQYF.

This clone was recorded only once. CDR3 DNA: TGCGCCAGCAGGGGGACTAGCGGACCCCAAGAGACCCAGTACTTC. Translating gives CASRGTSGPQETQYF. The chain joins TRBV10-2 to TRBJ2-5, with TRBD2 matching over 11 bases. J lost 1 base, V lost 6 bases, and 4 bases had no gene match. The CDR3 totals 15 residues. The germline V gene encodes CDR1 WSHSY and CDR2 SAAADI.

The rearrangement joins TRBV7-9 to TRBJ2-1; 7 positions agree with TRBD1. Per germline, CDR1 SEHNR and CDR2 FQNEAQ (reference sequence). This CDR3 has 13 amino acids. J lost 10 bases, V lost 4 bases, and 7 bases had no gene match. The CDR3 region is CASSWGEGAEQFF. The CDR3, as DNA: TGTGCCAGCAGCTGGGGCGAGGGGGCAGAGCAGTTCTTC.

This chain joins TRBV7-9 and TRBJ2-1; 7 bases agree with TRBD2. Germline V gene data show CDR1 as SEHNR and CDR2 as FQNEAQ (reference sequence). J was trimmed by 7 bases and V by 6 bases; bases with no gene match: 15. The CDR3 length is 16 residues. CDR3 coding DNA: TGTGCCAGCAGACCAAGGTCGGCGGGAGTGGGGAATGAGCAGTTCTTC. This translates into CASRPRSAGVGNEQFF.

V is TRBV6-6 and J is TRBJ2-7; 9 bases are shared with TRBD1. Germline loops: CDR1 MNHNY, CDR2 SVGAGI (reference sequence). V dropped 5 bases and J dropped 4; count of bases not matched to a gene: 6. The CDR3 length is 14 residues. The CDR3 DNA is TGTGCCAGCAGTAAGTCCGGGACAGGGTACGAGCAGTACTTC. Protein sequence: CASSKSGTGYEQYF.

The chain employs TRBV6-5 and TRBJ1-2, with unresolved D. The CDR3 is 15 residues long. V was cut by 5 bases and J by 0 bases, with 13 bases left in between. Germline values: CDR1 MNHEY, CDR2 SVGAGI. In nucleotides, the CDR3 is TGTGCCAGCAGTACCGGCCGTCTGGCTAACTATGGCTACACCTTC. This sequence encodes CASSTGRLANYGYTF.

The J gene is TRBJ2-1, the V gene TRBV7-8, with 7 bases identical to TRBD2. Trimming removed 0 bases from V and 10 bases from J; junction bases left unmatched: 6. Germline V gives CDR1 SGHVS, CDR2 FQNEAQ. The CDR3 is 14 residues long. The CDR3 loop reads CASSLAETAGEQFF. Written as DNA, the CDR3 is TGTGCCAGCAGCTTAGCGGAGACAGCGGGGGAGCAGTTCTTC.

This sequence joins TRBV11-2 and TRBJ2-1; D is tentatively TRBD1 or TRBD2 (6 bases each). The germline V gene encodes CDR1 SGHAT and CDR2 FQNNGV. The CDR3 extends over 16 amino acids. Trimming removed 5 bases at V and 10 bases at J, with 24 bases between. CDR3 in DNA: TGTGCCAGCAGCCCAGAGGGGGGAGCGGTAATAGGAGAGCAGTTCTTC. Protein product: CASSPEGGAVIGEQFF.

This sequence joins TRBV30 and TRBJ1-3; a weak D match, TRBD1 (5 bases). Germline CDR1 GTSNPN, CDR2 SVGIG (reference sequence). V was clipped by 1 base and J by 5 bases, with 15 bases between them. The CDR3 sequence is 15 residues long. The chain's CDR3 is CAWSGPLAGRNTIYF. The DNA for the CDR3 is TGTGCCTGGAGTGGACCTTTGGCAGGGAGAAACACCATATATTTT.

The chain recombines TRBV2 with TRBJ2-3; D perhaps matches TRBD2 (6 bases). The CDR3 runs to 15 residues. The V end was cut by 4 bases, the J end by 3 bases, with 14 bases between. The germline CDR1 and CDR2 sequences are SNHLY and FYNNEI. The CDR3, as DNA: TGTGCCAGCAGTGGGCGGGGTGGTGGAACAGATACGCAGTATTTT. Amino acid sequence: CASSGRGGGTDTQYF.

The CDR3 nucleotides read TGTGCCAGCATCCGCCAGACAGGTGCGGATGGCTACACCTTC. Amino acid sequence: CASIRQTGADGYTF. The chain has TRBV2 and TRBJ1-2, with D possibly TRBD1 on 6 matching bases. The CDR3 consists of 14 residues. Between the trimmed V and J ends, which lost 7 bases and 6 bases, there was a span of 18 bases. Germline assignment: CDR1 SNHLY and CDR2 FYNNEI.

This clone was detected once. The gene calls are TRBV5-4 and TRBJ2-7; a possible D gene is TRBD1 (5 bases). Germline lookup yields CDR1 SGHNT and CDR2 YYREEE (reference sequence). CDR3 size: 13 residues. The V gene lost 4 bases and the J gene lost 6 bases, with 14 bases spanning the gap. CDR3 region: CASSRQTVVEQYF. CDR3 DNA: TGTGCCAGCAGCCGACAGACTGTCGTCGAGCAGTACTTC. Full variable domain (missing parts from reference TRBV5-4 and TRBJ2-7): ETGVTQSPTHLIKTRGQQVTLRCSSQSGHNTVSWYQQALGQGPQFIFQYYREEENGRGNFPPRFSGLQFPNYSSELNVNALELDDSALYLCASSRQTVVEQYFGPGTRLTVT.

The rearrangement uses TRBV9 and TRBJ2-5, with a tentative D call TRBD1 (6 bases). Germline V CDR1 and CDR2: SGDLS, YYNGEE. V was trimmed by 6 bases and J by 3 bases, leaving 12 bases between them. There are 13 residues in the CDR3. In DNA, the CDR3 is TGTGCCAGCACCAAGGACAGAGAAGAGACCCAGTACTTC. This translates into CASTKDREETQYF.

CDR3 sequence: CASSAGQGSNTGELFF. The CDR3 DNA reads as TGCGCCAGCAGCGCGGGACAGGGGTCGAACACCGGGGAGCTGTTTTTT. V usage is TRBV5-1 and J usage is TRBJ2-2; 10 bases line up with TRBD1. The CDR3 consists of 16 residues. Germline V gives CDR1 SGHRS, CDR2 YFSETQ. The ends lost 4 bases at V and 0 bases at J; junction bases unmatched: 3. Supplemented by reference TRBV5-1 and TRBJ2-2, the full variable domain reads KAGVTQTPRYLIKTRGQQVTLSCSPISGHRSVSWYQQTPGQGLQFLFEYFSETQRNKGNFPGRFSGRQFSNSRSEMNVSTLELGDSALYLCASSAGQGSNTGELFFGEGSRLTVL.

The chain combines TRBV11-3 with TRBJ2-3; D is possibly TRBD1 or TRBD2 (6 bases each). Germline V gene sequence: CDR1 SGHNT, CDR2 YENEEA. Between the trimmed V and J ends, which lost 5 bases and 1 base, there was a span of 16 bases. The CDR3 runs 16 residues. CDR3 bases: TGTGCCAGCAGCCCCGAGGGGGGTTGGGGCACAGATACGCAGTATTTT. Its translation: CASSPEGGWGTDTQYF.

This chain connects TRBV5-1 to TRBJ2-2; D remains ambiguous. The V gene's germline CDR1 is SGHRS and CDR2 YFSETQ. Trimming cost V 3 bases and J 4 bases, with 7 bases left between them. This CDR3 region has 13 residues. The CDR3 protein is CASSSTPTGELFF. The CDR3 bases are TGCGCCAGCAGCTCAACCCCCACCGGGGAGCTGTTTTTT.

This clone was seen once. The V call is TRBV4-2, the J call TRBJ2-3, with 9 positions matching TRBD2. Germline CDR1 LGHNA, CDR2 YNFKEQ. This CDR3 spans 18 amino acids. The ends lost 4 bases at V and 3 bases at J; junction bases unmatched: 14. The DNA for the CDR3 is TGTGCCAGCAGCCTCCTGAGCATGGCGGGGGGGCCAACAGATACGCAGTATTTT. It encodes CASSLLSMAGGPTDTQYF.

The chain has TRBV4-1 and TRBJ1-2; TRBD1 might be the D (5 bases). Trimming stripped 6 bases from V and 3 bases from J, with 17 bases between. The CDR3 contains 15 residues. The V gene's germline CDR1 is MGHRA and CDR2 YSYEKL. CDR3 DNA: TGCGCCAGCAGTGGGACGGGGACCTGGGACTATGGCTACACCTTC. Translating gives CASSGTGTWDYGYTF.

The V and J genes are TRBV18 and TRBJ2-5; D gene unclear. Trimming shortened V by 0 bases and J by 3 bases, and 11 bases separated the two germline ends. CDR3 length: 15 residues. Germline-derived CDR1 and CDR2 are KGHSH and LQKENI. In nucleotides, the CDR3 is TGTGCCAGCTCACCACCGATGGGTCAGAAAGAGACCCAGTACTTC. It codes for CASSPPMGQKETQYF.

The J gene is TRBJ2-5, the V gene TRBV5-1; 7 nucleotides align to TRBD1. V was pared by 3 bases and J by 2 bases, with 4 bases of the junction left unmatched. Germline CDR1 and CDR2: SGHRS and YFSETQ. The CDR3 runs 14 residues. As DNA, the CDR3 is TGCGCCAGCAGCTCGGGACAGATTCAAGAGACCCAGTACTTC. The encoded protein is CASSSGQIQETQYF.

This clone was observed a single time. The J gene is TRBJ1-1, the V gene TRBV14; D is ambiguous. The CDR3 has 15 residues. Germline V gives CDR1 SGHDN, CDR2 FVKESK. V lost 4 bases and J 0 bases, leaving 12 bases between the germline ends. The CDR3 loop is CASSPLKAMNTEAFF. The CDR3 coding sequence is TGTGCCAGCAGCCCGCTTAAAGCTATGAACACTGAAGCTTTCTTT.